These 22 T cell receptor beta chains share one sample of origin, sequenced in a study of T-cell reconstitution after alpha-beta-depleted transplantation in children. Unique molecular identifiers were used in preparing the TCRbeta library. From the PCR reads, TCRdb called clonotypes with MiXCR, one entry per CDR3 protein. The sample shows 350,000 to 450,000 distinct CDR3 sequences, around 20% of them seen only once. Sample: PBMCs from the stem cell graft donor, taken from the stem cell graft. The receptors were sampled from a human donor who donated a stem cell graft to a child with acute myeloid leukemia.

The rearrangement links TRBV5-1 to TRBJ1-3; D is unclear. The CDR3 is 15 amino acids. V was clipped by 0 bases and J by 4 bases, with 11 bases between them. The germline V gene has CDR1 SGHRS and CDR2 YFSETQ. The CDR3 reads CASSLDPGEGNTIYF. CDR3 sequence (DNA): TGCGCCAGCAGCTTGGATCCGGGAGAGGGAAACACCATATATTTT.

This clonotype was detected many times. The chain joins TRBV20-1 to TRBJ2-4; D may be TRBD1 (5 bases). The CDR3 contains 12 residues. V was trimmed by 3 bases and J by 6 bases, leaving 9 bases between them. In germline, CDR1 is DFQATT, CDR2 SNEGSKA (reference sequence). CDR3 sequence reads: CSASPDRNIQYF. CDR3 sequence (DNA): TGCAGTGCTAGCCCCGACAGAAACATTCAGTACTTC.

This clonotype came up a few times. The chain is built from TRBV7-2 and TRBJ2-1, with D tentatively TRBD1 or TRBD2 (6 bases each). This CDR3 region has 15 residues. V lost 5 bases to trimming and J lost 3 bases, with 14 bases between them. Germline lookup yields CDR1 SGHTA and CDR2 FQGNSA. The CDR3 protein is CASSLSGGLYNEQFF. In DNA, the CDR3 is TGTGCCAGCAGCCTTTCCGGGGGCCTCTACAATGAGCAGTTCTTC.

This clonotype occurred many times. The chain carries TRBV27 and TRBJ1-1; possibly TRBD1 for D (5 bases). CDR3 length: 14 amino acids. V lost 1 base and J 2 bases, leaving 8 bases between the germline ends. Germline lookup yields CDR1 MNHEY and CDR2 SMNVEV (reference sequence). The CDR3 loop reads CASSLWGNNTEAFF. The CDR3 region has the DNA TGTGCCAGCAGTTTATGGGGGAACAACACTGAAGCTTTCTTT.

The table lists this clonotype with a few counts. The chain links TRBV11-2 to TRBJ2-3, with D possibly TRBD2 on 6 matching bases. V was trimmed by 4 bases and J by 1 base, leaving 15 bases between them. Germline assignment: CDR1 SGHAT and CDR2 FQNNGV. This CDR3 contains 16 residues. DNA for the CDR3: TGTGCCAGCAGCTCGGATTCGACTAGTCGCACAGATACGCAGTATTTT. It is translated as CASSSDSTSRTDTQYF.

This clonotype has more than one count but fewer than ten. V and J are TRBV29-1 and TRBJ2-7; 8 nucleotides agree with TRBD1. The CDR3 has 13 amino acids. The J segment lost 2 bases and the V segment lost 6 bases, leaving 6 bases of the junction unmatched. Looked up from germline, CDR1 is SQVTM and CDR2 is ANQGSEA. CDR3 in DNA: TGCAGCGTCAGGACAGGGCAAGCCTACGAGCAGTACTTC. Its translation is CSVRTGQAYEQYF.

The V and J genes are TRBV28 and TRBJ2-7, with 9 bases fitting TRBD2. The CDR3 runs to 16 residues. Per the germline V gene, CDR1 is MDHEN and CDR2 is SYDVKM. J was trimmed by 5 bases and V by 6 bases; bases with no gene match: 14. CDR3 in DNA: TGTGCCAGCAGCGACCTTAGCGGGAGAGGTGGAAACGAGCAGTACTTC. Amino acids: CASSDLSGRGGNEQYF.

V and J are TRBV7-3 and TRBJ2-1; 9 nucleotides line up with TRBD1. V dropped 7 bases and J dropped 8; count of bases not matched to a gene: 9. The CDR3 runs 14 residues. The V gene's germline CDR1 is SGHTA and CDR2 FQGTGA. CDR3 in amino acids: CASTHTGGGDEQFF. The CDR3 DNA is TGTGCCAGCACCCACACAGGGGGCGGCGATGAGCAGTTCTTC.

This clonotype has ten or more counts. The chain combines TRBV5-1 with TRBJ2-1; D possibly corresponds to TRBD2 (6 bases). Deletions cut 6 bases from V and 8 bases from J, with 15 bases between. Germline V gene lookup returns CDR1 SGHRS and CDR2 YFSETQ. CDR3 length equals 13 residues. The DNA for the CDR3 is TGCGCCAGCATGCCCACTAGCTCGGATGAGCAGTTCTTC. Protein sequence: CASMPTSSDEQFF.

The chain carries TRBV24-1 and TRBJ1-1; D is unclear. The V gene lost 5 bases and the J gene lost 1 base, with 7 bases spanning the gap. The CDR3 contains 13 residues. Germline CDR1 KGHDR, CDR2 SFDVKD. CDR3 DNA sequence: TGTGCCACCAGTGGGTTACCGAACACTGAAGCTTTCTTT. It codes for CATSGLPNTEAFF.

This clonotype occurred a few times. The chain recombines TRBV29-1 with TRBJ2-5; no definite D call. V was trimmed by 5 bases and J by 0 bases, leaving 13 bases between them. Germline V CDR1 and CDR2: SQVTM, ANQGSEA. CDR3 size: 14 residues. As DNA, the CDR3 is TGCAGCGTTCCGGCATCGCCGTACCAAGAGACCCAGTACTTC. It yields the protein CSVPASPYQETQYF.

There are many counts of this clonotype. The chain carries TRBV20-1 and TRBJ2-1; D is unclear. V lost 2 bases and J lost 3, with 20 bases in between. The CDR3 consists of 17 residues. CDR1 is DFQATT, CDR2 SNEGSKA, per germline (reference sequence). CDR3 in amino acids: CSARFPLNGYYYNEQFF. The DNA of the CDR3 is TGCAGTGCTAGATTTCCCCTGAACGGGTACTACTACAATGAGCAGTTCTTC.

The V and J genes are TRBV18 and TRBJ2-7; TRBD1 might be the D (6 bases). Per the germline V gene, CDR1 is KGHSH and CDR2 is LQKENI. The V and J ends lost 3 bases and 7 bases respectively, with 13 bases between them. The CDR3 is made up of 13 amino acids. CDR3 sequence (DNA): TGTGCCAGCTCACCCGAAGGGGGTCCAGAGCAGTACTTC. Translated: CASSPEGGPEQYF.

This clonotype was seen more than once but under ten times. CDR3 region: CASSEDEALLNEKLFF. The CDR3 region has the DNA TGCGCCAGCAGTGAAGATGAGGCCCTCCTTAATGAAAAACTGTTTTTT. This rearrangement joins TRBV10-1 to TRBJ1-4; no firm D call. Germline V gene sequence: CDR1 WNHNN, CDR2 SYGVQD (reference sequence). The CDR3 is made up of 16 amino acids. Trimming stripped 3 bases from V and 4 bases from J, with 15 bases between.

The genes are TRBV5-1 and TRBJ2-2, with D unresolved. Germline V gene data show CDR1 as SGHRS and CDR2 as YFSETQ. The CDR3 has 13 amino acids. V lost 4 bases and J 14 bases, leaving 18 bases between the germline ends. The CDR3 spells CASSQDSKGFLFF. The CDR3 DNA reads as TGCGCCAGCAGCCAGGATTCTAAGGGCTTCCTGTTTTTT.

The genes are TRBV6-5 and TRBJ2-5; D is unresolved. Between the trimmed V and J ends, which lost 0 bases and 4 bases, there was a span of 12 bases. This CDR3 contains 15 residues. Germline CDR1 and CDR2: MNHEY and SVGAGI. The CDR3, as DNA: TGTGCCAGCAGTTACTCGAGATATTTCGGAGAGACCCAGTACTTC. As protein: CASSYSRYFGETQYF.

This clonotype came up many times. V is TRBV25-1 and J is TRBJ2-3; D ambiguous. V gave up 3 bases and J gave up 5 bases, with 3 bases separating them. The germline V gene has CDR1 MGHDK and CDR2 SYGVNS. CDR3 length: 11 amino acids. The CDR3 coding sequence is TGTGCCAGCAGTGACCTAGATACGCAGTATTTT. It translates to CASSDLDTQYF.

The chain carries TRBV4-2 and TRBJ2-7; D gene uncertain. This CDR3 region has 13 residues. From germline, CDR1 is LGHNA and CDR2 YNFKEQ. V was clipped by 0 bases and J by 3 bases, with 6 bases between them. Written as DNA, the CDR3 is TGTGCCAGCAGCCAAGATGAGAACTACGAGCAGTACTTC. Protein sequence: CASSQDENYEQYF.

This clonotype showed up just a few times. The V gene is TRBV7-8, the J gene TRBJ2-7; a possible D gene is TRBD2 (6 bases). Trimming removed 5 bases at V and 2 bases at J, with 13 bases between. This CDR3 spans 14 amino acids. The germline gives CDR1 SGHVS, CDR2 FQNEAQ. The CDR3 protein is CASSQLAATYEQYF. The CDR3 DNA reads as TGTGCCAGCAGCCAATTAGCGGCTACCTACGAGCAGTACTTC.

This clonotype was detected many times. CDR3 in amino acids: CASTPKDRKGDTQYF. The CDR3 nucleotides read TGTGCCAGCACTCCTAAGGACAGGAAAGGGGATACGCAGTATTTT. The chain employs TRBV12-3 or TRBV12-4 and TRBJ2-3; 7 bases map to TRBD1. The trim removed 7 bases at V and 6 bases at J, leaving 13 bases unmatched. The CDR3 spans 15 residues.

This clonotype turned up a few times. The J gene is TRBJ2-7, the V gene TRBV9; D ambiguous. Germline assignment: CDR1 SGDLS and CDR2 YYNGEE. Trimming took off 3 bases at V and 0 bases at J, with 10 bases between the two ends. The CDR3 is made up of 14 amino acids. The CDR3 coding sequence is TGTGCCAGCAGCGAGATGGCGTTCTCCTACGAGCAGTACTTC. It codes for CASSEMAFSYEQYF. Supplemented by reference TRBV9 and TRBJ2-7, the full variable domain reads DSGVTQTPKHLITATGQRVTLRCSPRSGDLSVYWYQQSLDQGLQFLIQYYNGEERAKGNILERFSAQQFPDLHSELNLSSLELGDSALYFCASSEMAFSYEQYFGPGTRLTVT.

There are a few counts of this clonotype. This chain joins TRBV7-3 and TRBJ2-3; 9 bases are a match to TRBD1. Germline lookup yields CDR1 SGHTA and CDR2 FQGTGA. Trimming removed 6 bases from V and 1 base from J; junction bases left unmatched: 8. The CDR3 contains 16 residues. The DNA for the CDR3 is TGTGCCAGCAGAACAGGGGGCAGGGAGGGCACAGATACGCAGTATTTT. Translating gives CASRTGGREGTDTQYF. The full variable domain, its missing parts supplied by reference TRBV7-3 and TRBJ2-3, is GAGVSQTPSNKVTEKGKYVELRCDPISGHTALYWYRQSLGQGPEFLIYFQGTGAADDSGLPNDRFFAVRPEGSVSTLKIQRTERGDSAVYLCASRTGGREGTDTQYFGPGTRLTVL.